This TCR beta chain was retrieved from a study of Ad26.COV2.S vaccination and SARS-CoV-2 variants. Study-level background: Intramuscularly, Ad26.COV2.S was given either once or twice, 56 days apart.

V was clipped by 5 bases and J by 1 base; unmatched bases: 6. Germline CDR1 reads SGHNT; CDR2 reads YYREEE (reference sequence). The CDR3 totals 15 residues. Study observations and caveats: Placebo recipients and vaccine recipients were similar in non-spike TCR breadth.

The treatment: 15 to 20 received Ad26.COV2.S at low or high dose, single or two shots; 5 received placebo; per-sample allocation not given. Samples were taken on day 63 after the first vaccine or placebo injection. This clone was found once. No antigen is known for it. Only in-frame clones appear in the TCRdb table, and some are missing; sequencing was by immunoSEQ multiplex PCR. Of fewer than 800,000 clones listed, roughly nine tenths are singletons. The sample was peripheral blood, taken in a trial of Ad26.COV2.S vaccine versus placebo. The V gene is TRBV5-4, the J gene TRBJ2-1, with TRBD2 matching 7 bases. The TCR comes from a person aged 18-65 years who received the Ad26.COV2.S COVID-19 vaccine or a placebo. The CDR3 loop is CASRSAGRSYNEQFF. Written as DNA, the CDR3 is TGTGCCAGCAGATCAGCGGGAAGGTCCTACAATGAGCAGTTCTTC.